These T cell receptor beta chains were read from a single sample in a study of cytomegalovirus exposure and HLA in healthy donors. The assay was immunoSEQ multiplex PCR, and TCRdb's table has in-frame clones only and misses some. The data show roughly 200,000 clones, with about four fifths seen just once and about 2.7% held by the top ten. Sequenced material: PBMCs. These receptors were collected from a male donor in good health and CMV-seronegative. Each CDR3 is given with its conserved first and last residue. The D gene is left open where the match is weak. Clone size is not always given. Where it is, it says once, few, many or a class for expanded clones.

v_gene,abundance,d_gene,j_gene,CDR3aa,CDR3nt
TRBV6-5,few,.,TRBJ2-3,CASSYMSGTDTQYF,TGTGCCAGCAGTTATATGAGCGGAACAGATACGCAGTATTTT
TRBV6-6,.,TRBD2,TRBJ2-1,CASSRLAGGNNEQFF,TGTGCCAGCAGTCGACTAGCGGGGGGCAACAATGAGCAGTTCTTC
TRBV28,.,TRBD1,TRBJ1-4,CASISFRDRGLGTNEKLFF,TGTGCCAGCATTTCCTTCCGGGACAGGGGGCTAGGGACTAATGAAAAACTGTTTTTT
TRBV27,.,.,TRBJ2-1,CASSLGAGSVRGYNEQFF,TGTGCCAGCAGTTTAGGGGCAGGGTCAGTAAGGGGCTACAATGAGCAGTTCTTC
TRBV2,.,.,TRBJ2-1,CASSGQAEQFF,TGTGCCAGCAGTGGACAGGCCGAGCAGTTCTTC
TRBV9,.,.,TRBJ2-2,CASSTPRTGELFF,TGTGCCAGCAGCACCCCCAGGACCGGGGAGCTGTTTTTT
TRBV14,.,TRBD1,TRBJ1-1,CASSPDRGYARNTEAFF,TGTGCCAGCAGCCCCGACAGGGGTTATGCCCGAAACACTGAAGCTTTCTTT
TRBV6-5,.,.,TRBJ1-6,CASSYRSLPPLHF,TGTGCCAGCAGTTACAGGAGCCTCCCACCCCTCCACTTT
TRBV6-5,once,.,TRBJ1-5,CASGPQGPQHF,TGTGCCAGCGGACCACAGGGACCCCAGCATTTT
TRBV28,.,.,TRBJ1-1,CASSPGHQNTEAFF,TGTGCCAGCAGCCCGGGACACCAGAACACTGAAGCTTTCTTT
TRBV28,.,.,TRBJ1-3,CASRSHGNTIYF,TGTGCCAGCAGGTCACATGGAAACACCATATATTTT
TRBV6-6,.,.,TRBJ2-1,CASSPGTEQFF,TGTGCCAGCAGCCCCGGGACAGAGCAGTTCTTC
TRBV6-1,few,.,TRBJ2-2,CASSESVGVGELFF,TGTGCCAGCAGTGAATCAGTCGGGGTCGGGGAGCTGTTTTTT
TRBV19,.,TRBD1,TRBJ1-4,CASSTYNTGTELDF,TGTGCCAGTAGTACCTATAACACCGGGACAGAGCTCGATTTT
TRBV20-1,.,.,TRBJ1-2,CSTGGAYGYTF,TGCAGTACGGGAGGGGCATATGGCTACACCTTC
TRBV2,.,.,TRBJ2-4,CASSEDRAAKNIQYF,TGTGCCAGCAGTGAAGACAGGGCAGCCAAAAACATTCAGTACTTC
TRBV6-1,.,.,TRBJ1-5,CASSEGGREPQHF,TGTGCCAGCAGTGAAGGCGGCCGCGAGCCCCAGCATTTT
TRBV2,.,TRBD1,TRBJ1-5,CASKFGTASNQPQHF,TGTGCCAGCAAATTCGGGACAGCCAGCAATCAGCCCCAGCATTTT
TRBV6-5,.,TRBD1,TRBJ1-4,CASSYSGDSSNEKLFF,TGTGCCAGCAGTTACTCGGGGGACAGTTCTAATGAAAAACTGTTTTTT
TRBV11-2,.,.,TRBJ2-2,CASSLTPGELFF,TGTGCCAGCAGTTTAACTCCCGGGGAGCTGTTTTTT
TRBV2,.,TRBD2,TRBJ2-3,CAKTPGLAGGTDTQYF,TGTGCCAAGACTCCGGGACTAGCGGGGGGCACAGATACGCAGTATTTT
TRBV20-1,.,.,TRBJ1-4,CSAGSLGKLFF,TGCAGTGCGGGCTCTTTGGGAAAACTGTTTTTT
TRBV19,.,TRBD2,TRBJ2-1,CASKERGVGNEQFF,TGTGCCAGTAAGGAGCGGGGGGTAGGTAATGAGCAGTTCTTC
TRBV28,few,TRBD1,TRBJ2-7,CASTRTGPYEQYF,TGTGCCAGCACCCGGACAGGGCCCTACGAGCAGTACTTC
TRBV6-1,.,.,TRBJ1-1,CASSPDPWANTEAFF,TGTGCCAGCAGCCCAGATCCCTGGGCTAACACTGAAGCTTTCTTT
TRBV5-1,.,TRBD1,TRBJ2-7,CASSKDLTGGYGYEQYF,TGCGCCAGCAGCAAGGATTTGACAGGGGGTTACGGCTACGAGCAGTACTTC
TRBV2,.,.,TRBJ2-7,CASSEGPLNYEQYF,TGTGCCAGCAGTGAAGGTCCCCTAAACTACGAGCAGTACTTC
TRBV30,.,.,TRBJ1-1,CAWSLYTEAFF,TGTGCCTGGAGTTTGTATACTGAAGCTTTCTTT
TRBV11-2,.,TRBD2,TRBJ2-5,CASSDGRSGTQETQYF,TGTGCCAGTAGCGACGGGCGGAGCGGGACCCAAGAGACCCAGTACTTC
TRBV6-5,.,TRBD1,TRBJ1-2,CASTTALDRGYGYTF,TGTGCCAGCACCACCGCCCTCGACAGGGGCTATGGCTACACCTTC
TRBV28,.,.,TRBJ2-7,CASSRPVGSQDEQYF,TGTGCCAGCAGTCGGCCGGTGGGTAGTCAGGACGAGCAGTACTTC
TRBV18,.,.,TRBJ2-4,CASSPSAKNIQYF,TGTGCCAGCTCTCCCTCGGCCAAAAACATTCAGTACTTC
TRBV7-2,.,.,TRBJ1-1,CASSWPQGTEAFF,TGTGCCAGCAGCTGGCCTCAGGGGACTGAAGCTTTCTTT
TRBV6-6,.,TRBD1,TRBJ1-2,CASSYSVIGTDSYTF,TGTGCCAGCAGTTACTCGGTAATCGGGACAGATAGCTACACCTTC
TRBV5-4,few,TRBD2,TRBJ2-1,CASSLGTTDYNEQFF,TGTGCCAGCAGCTTAGGGACTACCGACTACAATGAGCAGTTCTTC
TRBV19,.,.,TRBJ2-2,CASSVQTSNTGELFF,TGTGCCAGTAGTGTGCAGACTTCGAACACCGGGGAGCTGTTTTTT
TRBV4-2,few,TRBD2,TRBJ2-1,CASSQRTSGDEQFF,TGTGCCAGCAGCCAGAGGACTAGCGGGGACGAGCAGTTCTTC
TRBV10-3,.,.,TRBJ1-2,CAISEIPGTHDYGYTF,TGTGCCATCAGCGAGATTCCCGGGACACACGACTATGGCTACACCTTC
TRBV2,.,TRBD1,TRBJ1-2,CASSEEETGGVGYTF,TGTGCCAGCAGTGAAGAGGAGACAGGGGGCGTTGGCTACACCTTC
TRBV6-5,.,.,TRBJ1-2,CASSLMGLYGYTF,TGTGCCAGCAGTTTGATGGGCCTCTATGGCTACACCTTC
TRBV28,.,.,TRBJ2-1,CASSYRGIRNEQFF,TGTGCCAGCAGTTATCGCGGGATTCGGAATGAGCAGTTCTTC
TRBV10-3,once,.,TRBJ1-6,CAITSSYNSPLHF,TGTGCCATCACGAGCTCCTATAATTCACCCCTCCACTTT
TRBV6-5,.,TRBD1,TRBJ1-6,CASTRQGVDSPLHF,TGTGCCAGCACACGCCAGGGGGTGGATTCACCCCTCCACTTT
TRBV18,few,.,TRBJ1-3,CASSTTTSGNTIYF,TGTGCCAGCTCAACCACGACATCCGGAAACACCATATATTTT
TRBV2,.,TRBD1,TRBJ2-1,CASRDNRGEQFF,TGTGCCAGCAGGGATAACAGGGGGGAGCAGTTCTTC
TRBV28,.,TRBD2,TRBJ2-7,CASSSPAGGPSYEQYF,TGTGCCAGCAGTTCCCCGGCGGGAGGGCCCTCCTACGAGCAGTACTTC
TRBV30,.,.,TRBJ1-1,CAWSPVGGNTEAFF,TGTGCCTGGAGTCCCGTAGGGGGGAACACTGAAGCTTTCTTT
TRBV9,.,TRBD1,TRBJ1-2,CASSATTGENYGYTF,TGTGCCAGCAGCGCGACGACAGGGGAGAACTATGGCTACACCTTC
TRBV11-3,.,TRBD1,TRBJ1-5,CASSKRPGQRKAYNQPQHF,TGTGCCAGCAGCAAGCGACCGGGACAGCGAAAAGCCTACAATCAGCCCCAGCATTTT
TRBV30,.,.,TRBJ1-5,CAWSRGANQPQHF,TGTGCCTGGAGTCGGGGAGCAAATCAGCCCCAGCATTTT
TRBV7-8,.,TRBD2,TRBJ2-1,CASAPGLAGSYNEQFF,TGTGCCAGCGCTCCAGGACTAGCGGGCTCCTACAATGAGCAGTTCTTC
TRBV6-4,.,.,TRBJ1-5,CASSEGGSNQPQHF,TGTGCCAGCAGTGAGGGAGGAAGCAATCAGCCCCAGCATTTT
TRBV25-1,.,.,TRBJ2-1,CASSHYNEQFF,TGTGCCAGCAGTCATTACAATGAGCAGTTCTTC